Here is one TCR beta chain with its context. TCRdb's copy holds only in-frame clones and misses some; the assay was immunoSEQ multiplex PCR. The sample holds 2 million to 2.5 million clones, more than 90% seen once. This record belongs to a study of shared clonotypes between healthy human individuals. Researchers partitioned CD4+ cells into CD45RA+ naive and CD45RA-negative memory subsets. Germline CDR1 is KGHSH and CDR2 is LQKENI. This CDR3 contains 14 residues. Trimming stripped 3 bases from V and 1 base from J, with 6 bases between. The clonotype comes from a man between 18 and 29 years old in good health. Sequenced sample: naive CD4+ T cells sorted from blood. Subset given: CD45RA+ positively selected. The rearrangement uses TRBV18 and TRBJ1-4, with no clear D. This chain's CDR3 is CASSPRKTNEKLFF. The CDR3 DNA reads as TGTGCCAGCTCACCGAGGAAAACTAATGAAAAACTGTTTTTT.